Sequencing of this TCR beta chain was carried out in a study of identifying expanded T cells in peripheral blood. CDR3 size: 12 residues. Germline CDR1 SGDLS, CDR2 YYNGEE. The V end was cut by 2 bases, the J end by 2 bases, with 2 bases between. Profiling relied on immunoSEQ multiplex PCR, and the TCRdb table lists in-frame clones only, not all of them. The sample yields some 100,000 clones, around nine tenths seen once. No infections or other immune events were documented during collection. Specimen: blood. The sequence came from a person aged 18-70 years in good health. V gene TRBV9 combines with J gene TRBJ1-5; D call uncertain. CDR3 in amino acids: CASSVGNQPQHF. Written as DNA, the CDR3 is TGTGCCAGCAGCGTGGGCAATCAGCCCCAGCATTTT.